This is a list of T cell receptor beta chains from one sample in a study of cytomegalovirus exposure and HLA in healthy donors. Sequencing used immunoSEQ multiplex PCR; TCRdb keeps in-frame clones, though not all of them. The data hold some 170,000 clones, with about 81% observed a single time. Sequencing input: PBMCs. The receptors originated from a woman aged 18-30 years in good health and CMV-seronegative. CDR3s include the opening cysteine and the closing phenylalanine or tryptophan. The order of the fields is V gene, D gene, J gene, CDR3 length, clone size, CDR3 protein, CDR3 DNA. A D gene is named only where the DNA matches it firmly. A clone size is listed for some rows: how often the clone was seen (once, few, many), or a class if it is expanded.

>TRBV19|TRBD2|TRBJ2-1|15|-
CASSPFPLAVNEQFF
TGTGCCAGTAGTCCCTTTCCGCTAGCGGTCAATGAGCAGTTCTTC
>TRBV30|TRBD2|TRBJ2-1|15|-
CAWSRGLAGGDEQFF
TGTGCCTGGAGTCGCGGACTAGCGGGAGGAGATGAGCAGTTCTTC
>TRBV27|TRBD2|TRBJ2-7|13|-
CASSLTGGDEQYF
TGTGCCAGCAGTTTAACGGGAGGGGATGAGCAGTACTTC
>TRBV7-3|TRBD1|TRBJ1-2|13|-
CASSTSGGYGYTF
TGTGCCAGCAGCACCTCAGGGGGCTATGGCTACACCTTC
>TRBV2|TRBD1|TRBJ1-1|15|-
CASSAQGARNTEAFF
TGTGCCAGCAGTGCACAGGGGGCACGGAACACTGAAGCTTTCTTT
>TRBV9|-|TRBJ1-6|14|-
CASSVVEGTAPLHF
TGTGCCAGCAGCGTAGTGGAGGGAACAGCACCCCTCCACTTT
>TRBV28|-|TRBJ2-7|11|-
CASRTAYEQYF
TGTGCCAGCAGGACAGCCTACGAGCAGTACTTC
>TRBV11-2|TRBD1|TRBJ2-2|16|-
CASSLRGTGKAGELFF
TGTGCCAGCAGCTTGAGAGGGACAGGGAAGGCCGGGGAGCTGTTTTTT
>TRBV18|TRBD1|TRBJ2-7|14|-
CASSPWDRGSEQYF
TGTGCCAGCTCACCCTGGGACAGGGGTTCCGAGCAGTACTTC
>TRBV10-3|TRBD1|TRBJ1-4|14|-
CAARSGQGTEKLFF
TGTGCCGCCAGGTCGGGACAGGGGACTGAAAAACTGTTTTTT
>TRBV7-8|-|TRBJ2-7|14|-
CASSLDQGHYEQYF
TGTGCCAGCAGCTTAGACCAGGGACACTACGAGCAGTACTTC
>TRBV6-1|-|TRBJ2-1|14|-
CASEEGAATNEQFF
TGTGCCAGCGAAGAAGGGGCGGCCACCAATGAGCAGTTCTTC
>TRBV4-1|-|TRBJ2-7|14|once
CASSPRQDSYEQYF
TGCGCCAGCAGCCCTAGACAGGACTCCTACGAGCAGTACTTC
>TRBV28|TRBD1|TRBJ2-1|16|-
CASSASGQGWDNEQFF
TGTGCCAGCAGTGCCTCAGGACAGGGTTGGGACAATGAGCAGTTCTTC
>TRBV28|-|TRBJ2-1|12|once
CASRTPAGEQFF
TGTGCCAGCAGGACCCCGGCGGGCGAGCAGTTCTTC
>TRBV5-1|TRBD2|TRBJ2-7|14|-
CASSLTAGTYEQYF
TGCGCCAGCAGCTTGACAGCGGGGACGTACGAGCAGTACTTC
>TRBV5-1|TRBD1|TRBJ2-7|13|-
CASSLGQGDEQYF
TGCGCCAGCAGCTTAGGACAGGGTGACGAGCAGTACTTC
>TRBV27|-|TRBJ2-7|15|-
CASSFRGSPVYEQYF
TGTGCCAGCAGTTTTAGGGGGAGCCCAGTCTACGAGCAGTACTTC
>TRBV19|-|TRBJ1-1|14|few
CASSARAWGTEAFF
TGTGCCAGTAGTGCCAGGGCGTGGGGCACTGAAGCTTTCTTT
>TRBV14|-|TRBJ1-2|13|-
CASSQDVSYGYTF
TGTGCCAGCAGCCAAGATGTCAGCTATGGCTACACCTTC
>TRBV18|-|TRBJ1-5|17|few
CASSPLGGQASNQPQHF
TGTGCCAGCTCACCCCTGGGGGGGCAAGCTAGCAATCAGCCCCAGCATTTT
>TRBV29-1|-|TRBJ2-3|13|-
CSVEERSTDTQYF
TGCAGCGTTGAAGAGCGTAGCACAGATACGCAGTATTTT
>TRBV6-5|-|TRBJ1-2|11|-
CASTGIEGYTF
TGTGCCAGCACCGGGATAGAGGGCTACACCTTC
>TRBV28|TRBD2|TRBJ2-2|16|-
CASNQLAGDPTGELFF
TGTGCCAGCAACCAGCTAGCGGGAGACCCCACCGGGGAGCTGTTTTTT
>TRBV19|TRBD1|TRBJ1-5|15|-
CASSRGQGWNQPQHF
TGTGCCAGTAGTAGAGGACAGGGTTGGAATCAGCCCCAGCATTTT